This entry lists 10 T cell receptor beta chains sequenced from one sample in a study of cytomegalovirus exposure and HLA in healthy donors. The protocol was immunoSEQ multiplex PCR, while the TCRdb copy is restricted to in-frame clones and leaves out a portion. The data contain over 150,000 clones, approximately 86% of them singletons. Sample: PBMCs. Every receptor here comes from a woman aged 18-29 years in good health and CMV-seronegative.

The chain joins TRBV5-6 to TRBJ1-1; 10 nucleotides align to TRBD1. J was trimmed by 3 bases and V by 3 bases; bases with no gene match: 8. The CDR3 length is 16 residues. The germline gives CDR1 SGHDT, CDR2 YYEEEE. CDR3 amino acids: CASSYPPGQGYTEAFF. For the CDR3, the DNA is TGTGCCAGCAGCTACCCACCGGGACAGGGGTACACTGAAGCTTTCTTT.

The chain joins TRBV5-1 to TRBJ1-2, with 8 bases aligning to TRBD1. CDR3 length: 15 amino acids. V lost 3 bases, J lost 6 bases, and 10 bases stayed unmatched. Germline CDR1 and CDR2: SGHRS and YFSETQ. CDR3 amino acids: CASSSIGQGENGYTF. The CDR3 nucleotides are TGCGCCAGCAGCTCTATAGGACAGGGAGAAAATGGCTACACCTTC.

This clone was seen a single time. In DNA, the CDR3 is TGTGCCTGGCAGCCGGTGGACAGTTCGGTGGAGCAGTTCTTC. Translating it yields CAWQPVDSSVEQFF. The J gene is TRBJ2-1, the V gene TRBV30; tentatively, D is TRBD1 (6 bases). CDR3 size: 14 residues. Germline CDR1 and CDR2: GTSNPN and SVGIG (reference sequence). Trimming left V 5 bases short and J 10 bases short, with 21 bases between.

The DNA for the CDR3 is TGTGCCATCAGTGTATCTTCAGGGGGTAACTATGGCTACACCTTC. It specifies CAISVSSGGNYGYTF. V and J are TRBV10-3 and TRBJ1-2, with 7 bases matching TRBD1. V lost 4 bases to trimming and J lost 1 base; unmatched junction nucleotides: 6. Germline-derived CDR1 and CDR2 are ENHRY and SYGVKD. This CDR3 contains 15 residues.

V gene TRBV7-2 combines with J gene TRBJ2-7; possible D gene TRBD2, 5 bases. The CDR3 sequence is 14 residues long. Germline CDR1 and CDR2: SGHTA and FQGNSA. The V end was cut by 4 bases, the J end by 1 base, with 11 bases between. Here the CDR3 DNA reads TGTGCCAGCAGCTCAAGGACTGATTCCTACGAGCAGTACTTC. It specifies CASSSRTDSYEQYF.

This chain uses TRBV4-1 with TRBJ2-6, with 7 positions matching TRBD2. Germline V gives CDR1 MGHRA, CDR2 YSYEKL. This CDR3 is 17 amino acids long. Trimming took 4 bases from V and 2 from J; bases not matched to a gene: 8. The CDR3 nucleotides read TGCGCCAGCAGCCCCCTCCCTCTAGCGGCTGGGGCCAACGTCCTGACTTTC. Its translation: CASSPLPLAAGANVLTF.

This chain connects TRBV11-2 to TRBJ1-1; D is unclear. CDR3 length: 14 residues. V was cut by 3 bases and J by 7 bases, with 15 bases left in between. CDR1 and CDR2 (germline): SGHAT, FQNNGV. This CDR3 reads CASSLSNRGNEAFF. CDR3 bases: TGTGCCAGCAGCTTGAGTAATAGAGGCAATGAAGCTTTCTTT.

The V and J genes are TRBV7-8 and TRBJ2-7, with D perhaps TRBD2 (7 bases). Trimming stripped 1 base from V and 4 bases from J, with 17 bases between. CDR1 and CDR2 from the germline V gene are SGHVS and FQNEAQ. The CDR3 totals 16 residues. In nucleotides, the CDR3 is TGTGCCAGCAGCTTAGGGGGCGGGGGCGAGTGGTACGAGCAGTACTTC. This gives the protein CASSLGGGGEWYEQYF.

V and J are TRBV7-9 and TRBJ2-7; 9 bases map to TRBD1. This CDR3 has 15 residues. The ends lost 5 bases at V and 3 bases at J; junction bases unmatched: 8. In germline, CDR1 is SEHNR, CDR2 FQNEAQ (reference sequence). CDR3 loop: CASSARGTGIYEQYF. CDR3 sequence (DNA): TGTGCCAGCAGCGCTCGTGGGACAGGGATCTACGAGCAGTACTTC.

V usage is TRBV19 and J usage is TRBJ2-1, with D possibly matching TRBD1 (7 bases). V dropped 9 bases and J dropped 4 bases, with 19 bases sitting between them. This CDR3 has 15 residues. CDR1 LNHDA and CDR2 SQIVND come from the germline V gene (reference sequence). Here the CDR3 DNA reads TGTGCCAGCGAAGGGCGACAGGGAGGATACAATGAGCAGTTCTTC. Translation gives CASEGRQGGYNEQFF.